This T cell receptor beta chain appears in the sequencing data of a study of shared clonotypes between healthy human individuals. TCRdb's copy holds only in-frame clones and misses some; the assay was immunoSEQ multiplex PCR. The sample consists of 900,000 to 1,200,000 clones, about four fifths of them appearing once. The investigators split CD4+ cells into a CD45RA+ naive subset and a CD45RA-negative memory subset. Source material: memory CD4+ T cells from PBMCs. Stated subset: CD45RA-negative fraction. The sequence was obtained from a man aged 18 to 30 in good health. Some clones in this sample may be carry-over from other donors' samples.

Here the CDR3 DNA reads TGTGCCAGCAGTGGGGCGACAGGGGTAGGCAATCAGCCCCAGCATTTT. Encoded protein: CASSGATGVGNQPQHF. The genes are TRBV6-1 and TRBJ1-5; 8 bases match TRBD1. Germline trimming cut 4 bases from V and 2 bases from J; bases unmatched to any gene: 7. The CDR3 is made up of 16 amino acids. The germline V gene encodes CDR1 MNHNS and CDR2 SASEGT.